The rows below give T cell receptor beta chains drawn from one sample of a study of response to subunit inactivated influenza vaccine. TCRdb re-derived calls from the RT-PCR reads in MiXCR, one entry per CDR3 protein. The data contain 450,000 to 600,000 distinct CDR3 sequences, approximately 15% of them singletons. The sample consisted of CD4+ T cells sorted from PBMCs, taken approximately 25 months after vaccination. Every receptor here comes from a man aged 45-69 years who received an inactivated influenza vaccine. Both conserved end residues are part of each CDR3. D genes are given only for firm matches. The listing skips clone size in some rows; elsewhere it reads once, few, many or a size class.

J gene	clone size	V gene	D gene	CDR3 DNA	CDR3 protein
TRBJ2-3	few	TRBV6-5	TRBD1	TGTGCCAGCAGTTACGGGCAGGGGGCAGGTACGCAGTATTTT	CASSYGQGAGTQYF
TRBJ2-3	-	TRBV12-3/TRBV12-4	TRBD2	TGTGCCAGCAGTTTGGGGACTAGCATATTCCCGCGCACAGATACGCAGTATTTT	CASSLGTSIFPRTDTQYF
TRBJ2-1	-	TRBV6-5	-	TGTGCCAGCAGTTACTCTTATGGTATCAATGAGCAGTTCTTC	CASSYSYGINEQFF
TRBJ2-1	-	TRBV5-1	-	TGCGCCAGCAGGATCGCAGGGGGGGCGTACAATGAGCAGTTCTTC	CASRIAGGAYNEQFF
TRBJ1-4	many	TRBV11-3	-	TGTGCCAGCAGCCATTACGCGACGGTCAGAGGAGAAAAACTGTTTTTT	CASSHYATVRGEKLFF
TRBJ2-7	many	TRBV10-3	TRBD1	TGTGCCATCAGACCCGGACAGGTCCCCTCCTACGAGCAGTACTTC	CAIRPGQVPSYEQYF
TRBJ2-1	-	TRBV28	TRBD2	TGTGCCAGCAGTTTCGGACTAGCGGGGGGCAAGGGGTTCTTC	CASSFGLAGGKGFF
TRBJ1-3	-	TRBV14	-	TGTGCCAGCAGCCGGACCCTCTTCGGAAACACCATATATTTT	CASSRTLFGNTIYF
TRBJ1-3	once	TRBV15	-	TGTGCCACCAGGCCGGGCGGAAGCTCTGGATACACCATATATTTT	CATRPGGSSGYTIYF
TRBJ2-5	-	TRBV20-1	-	TGCAGTGCTCCTGAAAGACGATACCAAGAGACCCAGTACTTC	CSAPERRYQETQYF
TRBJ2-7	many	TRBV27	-	TGTGCCAGCAGGAGAGGATACGAGCAGTACTTC	CASRRGYEQYF
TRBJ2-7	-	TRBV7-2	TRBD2	TGTGCCAGCAGCTTAGCCTCTCCCGGGACTAGCGTGGGATTCGCCGCATACGAGCAGTACTTC	CASSLASPGTSVGFAAYEQYF
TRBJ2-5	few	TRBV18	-	TGTGCCAGCTCCCCGGGGTACGGAATACCGGCCGGAGAGACCCAGTACTTC	CASSPGYGIPAGETQYF
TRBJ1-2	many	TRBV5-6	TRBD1	TGTGCCAGCACCCCTGGACAGGGGATCTATGGCTACACCTTC	CASTPGQGIYGYTF
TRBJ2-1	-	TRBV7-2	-	TGTGCCAGCAGCTTAGGAGGGAGACGGGGCGATGAGCAGTTCTTC	CASSLGGRRGDEQFF
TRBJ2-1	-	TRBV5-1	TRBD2	TGCGCCAGCAGCGGAAACAGGGGACTAGCGGGAGGGAATGAGCAGTTCTTC	CASSGNRGLAGGNEQFF
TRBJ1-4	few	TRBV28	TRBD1	TGTGCCAGCAGTAATCCGGGACAGGGGGAATTT	CASSNPGQGEF